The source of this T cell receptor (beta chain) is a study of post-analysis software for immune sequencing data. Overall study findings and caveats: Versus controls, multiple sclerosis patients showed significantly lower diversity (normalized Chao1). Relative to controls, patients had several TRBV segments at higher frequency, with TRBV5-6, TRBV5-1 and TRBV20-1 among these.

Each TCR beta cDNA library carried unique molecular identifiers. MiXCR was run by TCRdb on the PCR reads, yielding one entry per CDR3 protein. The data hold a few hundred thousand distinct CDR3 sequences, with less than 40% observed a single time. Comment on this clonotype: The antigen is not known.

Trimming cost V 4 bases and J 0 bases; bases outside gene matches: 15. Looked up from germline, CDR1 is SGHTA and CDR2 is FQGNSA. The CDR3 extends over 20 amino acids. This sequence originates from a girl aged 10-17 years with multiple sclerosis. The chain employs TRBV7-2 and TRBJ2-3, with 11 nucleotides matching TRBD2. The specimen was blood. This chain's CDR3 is CASSSPTASGGPSSTDTQYF. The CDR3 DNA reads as TGTGCCAGCAGCTCCCCTACGGCTAGCGGGGGGCCTTCTAGCACAGATACGCAGTATTTT.